The 22 T cell receptor beta chains below were found in one sample sequenced in a study of shared clonotypes between healthy human individuals (dated by TCRdb to the early 2020s). Library preparation was by the immunoSEQ multiplex PCR assay. TCRdb holds this immuneACCESS table with in-frame rearrangements only. Some clones are missing; in checked studies, unresolved V genes explain under half, and the rest has no known cause. A total of roughly 700,000 clones appear in this sample, 90% of them only once. The leading ten clones occupy approximately 35% of the sample. Sequencing input: memory CD8+ T cells from PBMCs. Interpreted using the paper, the cell subset or site label stands for: CD45RO+ cells pooled with CCR7-negative TemRA cells. The receptors shown here come from a man between 18 and 35 years old in good health. Some clones in this sample may be carry-over from other donors' samples.

This clone is a singleton in its sample. The CDR3 DNA reads TGTGCCAGCAGCGGACAGGGCTTTGATGAAAAACTGTTTTTT. Protein product: CASSGQGFDEKLFF. V usage is TRBV9 and J usage is TRBJ1-4; 7 bases match TRBD1. Trimming removed 3 bases from V and 6 bases from J; junction bases left unmatched: 5. Germline V gene lookup returns CDR1 SGDLS and CDR2 YYNGEE. This CDR3 spans 14 amino acids. Variable domain in full (rest from reference TRBV9 and TRBJ1-4): DSGVTQTPKHLITATGQRVTLRCSPRSGDLSVYWYQQSLDQGLQFLIQYYNGEERAKGNILERFSAQQFPDLHSELNLSSLELGDSALYFCASSGQGFDEKLFFGSGTQLSVL.

The rearrangement uses TRBV7-2 and TRBJ1-5, with a possible D match to TRBD1 (5 bases). There are 15 residues in the CDR3. The germline V gene encodes CDR1 SGHTA and CDR2 FQGNSA. Trimming stripped 5 bases from V and 9 bases from J, with 20 bases between. CDR3 nucleotide sequence: TGTGCCAGCAGCCTGGGTGGGGCGAGCGGGAGGCCCCAGCATTTT. It codes for CASSLGGASGRPQHF.

V gene TRBV27 combines with J gene TRBJ2-5, with TRBD1 identical over 9 bases. The J call could be wrong; TRBJ2-7 is a better fit for the DNA end. Germline CDR1 MNHEY, CDR2 SMNVEV (reference sequence). This CDR3 has 14 residues. The CDR3 DNA reads TGTGCCAGCAGTCCCGGGACAGGGTATTACGAGCAGTACTTC. Its translation: CASSPGTGYYEQYF.

This clone was seen once. The chain employs TRBV27 and TRBJ2-3; 14 nucleotides line up with TRBD2. CDR3 length equals 15 residues. J gave up 6 bases and V 6 bases, and 5 bases lay outside the gene matches. Germline V gene sequence: CDR1 MNHEY, CDR2 SMNVEV (reference sequence). In DNA form, the CDR3 reads TGTGCCAGCAGCCACGGGACTAGCGGGAGTGATACGCAGTATTTT. Translation gives CASSHGTSGSDTQYF.

This chain uses TRBV4-3 with TRBJ2-1, with no clear D. This CDR3 has 13 amino acids. Trimming removed 0 bases from V and 9 bases from J, with 9 bases in between. Germline V lookup: CDR1 LGHNA, CDR2 YSLEER. The CDR3 DNA follows: TGCGCCAGCAGCCAAGATAGGCACGGTGAGCAGTTCTTC. Protein product: CASSQDRHGEQFF.

The V call is TRBV7-8, the J call TRBJ2-1; 14 nucleotides line up with TRBD2. V was clipped by 5 bases and J by 9 bases; unmatched bases: 6. The CDR3 runs 15 residues. Germline V gene sequence: CDR1 SGHVS, CDR2 FQNEAQ. This chain's CDR3 is CASSLTSGREREQFF. The CDR3 DNA reads TGTGCCAGCAGCCTGACTAGCGGGAGGGAGCGTGAGCAGTTCTTC.

This clone was counted a few times. The chain has TRBV29-1 and TRBJ1-5, with no clear D. The V and J ends lost 7 bases and 1 base respectively, with 11 bases between them. The CDR3 extends over 13 amino acids. Germline CDR1 and CDR2: SQVTM and ANQGSEA. The CDR3 DNA reads as TGCAGCGCTAAGTCCGGGAGCAATCAGCCCCAGCATTTT. It translates to CSAKSGSNQPQHF. The whole variable domain, remainder taken from reference TRBV29-1 and TRBJ1-5, is SAVISQKPSRDICQRGTSLTIQCQVDSQVTMMFWYRQQPGQSLTLIATANQGSEATYESGFVIDKFPISRPNLTFSTLTVSNMSPEDSSIYLCSAKSGSNQPQHFGDGTRLSIL.

This clone was seen just once. The chain has TRBV7-6 and TRBJ2-5; 10 nucleotides match TRBD1. The CDR3 spans 15 residues. Trimming at V came to 5 bases and at J to 2 bases, leaving 5 bases not matched to a gene. Per the germline V gene, CDR1 is SGHVS and CDR2 is FNYEAQ. The CDR3 here is CASSARDRGQETQYF. The CDR3 DNA follows: TGTGCCAGCAGCGCCCGGGACAGGGGACAAGAGACCCAGTACTTC.

This chain connects TRBV4-2 to TRBJ2-1; 14 positions match TRBD2. CDR3 length: 16 residues. Germline CDR1 LGHNA, CDR2 YNFKEQ. V lost 4 bases, J lost 7 bases, and 6 bases stayed unmatched. The CDR3 protein is CASSLPGLAGVNEQFF. In DNA form, the CDR3 reads TGTGCCAGCAGCCTACCGGGACTAGCGGGAGTAAATGAGCAGTTCTTC.

The V and J genes are TRBV7-7 and TRBJ1-2; D not certain. The germline V gene has CDR1 SSHAT and CDR2 FNYEAQ (reference sequence). The length of the CDR3 is 9 residues. The CDR3 bases are TGTGGAAGGAACTATGGCTACACCTTC. Its translation is CGRNYGYTF.

This rearrangement joins TRBV7-3 to TRBJ2-7; no clear D. This CDR3 is built from 13 residues. Looked up from germline, CDR1 is SGHTA and CDR2 is FQGTGA. V was pared by 0 bases and J by 6 bases, with 9 bases between. The CDR3 DNA reads as TGTGCCAGCAGCTTAACGAAGGCCGGCGAGCAGTACTTC. Residues: CASSLTKAGEQYF.

CDR3 nucleotides: TGTGCCAGCAGTTTATGGGACCCAGCCTACAATGAGCAGTTCTTC. This codes for CASSLWDPAYNEQFF. This chain connects TRBV28 to TRBJ2-1; D not resolved. The germline gives CDR1 MDHEN, CDR2 SYDVKM. The germline V and J ends were trimmed by 0 bases and 2 bases, with 8 bases remaining between them. This CDR3 spans 15 amino acids. The whole variable domain, filled in from reference TRBV28 and TRBJ2-1, reads DVKVTQSSRYLVKRTGEKVFLECVQDMDHENMFWYRQDPGLGLRLIYFSYDVKMKEKGDIPEGYSVSREKKERFSLILESASTNQTSMYLCASSLWDPAYNEQFFGPGTRLTVL.

The gene calls are TRBV14 and TRBJ2-1, with D hard to call. CDR3 length: 12 residues. Per germline, CDR1 SGHDN and CDR2 FVKESK. V was trimmed by 1 base and J by 10 bases, leaving 8 bases between them. The CDR3 DNA is TGTGCCAGCAGCCAAGTTTTGGGGGAGCAGTTCTTC. It translates to CASSQVLGEQFF.

Points on this clone: Other DNA variants within this sample encode the same CDR3. This chain uses TRBV19 with TRBJ2-1; D not certain. The V gene's germline CDR1 is LNHDA and CDR2 SQIVND (reference sequence). The ends were cut back, 3 bases at V and 7 bases at J, with 7 bases in the middle. The length of the CDR3 is 12 residues. The CDR3 here is CASSISPNEQFF. CDR3 coding DNA: TGTGCCAGTAGTATTTCTCCGAATGAGCAGTTCTTC.

The table lists this clone with a count of one. This chain uses TRBV19 with TRBJ2-1; 10 bases match TRBD1. Germline CDR1 LNHDA, CDR2 SQIVND (reference sequence). V shed 2 bases and J 1 base; nucleotides not matched to a gene: 5. The CDR3 runs to 17 residues. The CDR3 DNA follows: TGTGCCAGTAGTATAATGGGGGGACAGGGGTCCTACAATGAGCAGTTCTTC. As protein: CASSIMGGQGSYNEQFF.

The rearrangement links TRBV4-1 to TRBJ2-5, with D perhaps TRBD2 (6 bases). The germline V gene has CDR1 MGHRA and CDR2 YSYEKL. CDR3 length: 17 amino acids. V was trimmed by 2 bases and J by 5 bases, leaving 21 bases between them. The CDR3 protein is CASSQYGGVGIRETQYF. DNA of the CDR3: TGCGCCAGCAGCCAATATGGCGGGGTGGGAATTCGGGAGACCCAGTACTTC.

V gene TRBV9 combines with J gene TRBJ2-3, with 7 nucleotides matching TRBD2. The CDR3 spans 15 residues. J lost 0 bases, V lost 4 bases, and 5 bases had no gene match. CDR1 and CDR2 from the germline V gene are SGDLS and YYNGEE. This CDR3 reads CASSQWGGSTDTQYF. DNA for the CDR3: TGTGCCAGCAGCCAGTGGGGGGGAAGCACAGATACGCAGTATTTT.

This clone was detected once. The J gene is TRBJ2-2, the V gene TRBV2; 8 nucleotides align to TRBD2. Unmatched junction bases numbered 10, after V lost 1 base and J lost 0 bases. The CDR3 is 19 residues long. From germline, CDR1 is SNHLY and CDR2 FYNNEI. The CDR3 DNA reads TGTGCCAGCAGTGAAGGGGGGAGACTAGCGCGGACGAACACCGGGGAGCTGTTTTTT. It is translated as CASSEGGRLARTNTGELFF.

The count of this clone is one. The genes are TRBV28 and TRBJ2-5, with TRBD1 matching 7 bases. Germline trimming cut 5 bases from V and 5 bases from J; bases unmatched to any gene: 11. The CDR3 runs 15 residues. Germline loops: CDR1 MDHEN, CDR2 SYDVKM. DNA for the CDR3: TGTGCCAGCAGTCCAACCCGGACAGGACGGGAGACCCAGTACTTC. This gives the protein CASSPTRTGRETQYF.

The rearrangement joins TRBV27 to TRBJ2-3; D ambiguous. Trimming removed 5 bases at V and 2 bases at J, with 11 bases between. Germline CDR1 reads MNHEY; CDR2 reads SMNVEV (reference sequence). This CDR3 contains 14 residues. CDR3 sequence: CASSPWAPTDTQYF. The DNA of the CDR3 is TGTGCCAGCAGTCCGTGGGCCCCCACAGATACGCAGTATTTT.

The V call is TRBV14, the J call TRBJ2-7, with 11 positions matching TRBD2. Germline V gene sequence: CDR1 SGHDN, CDR2 FVKESK. J was trimmed by 0 bases and V by 2 bases; bases with no gene match: 12. This CDR3 spans 19 amino acids. The CDR3 reads CASSQRRELAGEASYEQYF. As DNA, the CDR3 is TGTGCCAGCAGCCAAAGAAGGGAACTAGCGGGAGAGGCCTCCTACGAGCAGTACTTC.

The rearrangement links TRBV11-2 to TRBJ2-1; 7 bases are a match to TRBD2. The CDR3 loop spans 15 amino acids. V was clipped by 3 bases and J by 6 bases; unmatched bases: 8. Germline V gene lookup returns CDR1 SGHAT and CDR2 FQNNGV. CDR3 residues: CASSLDLADFNEQFF. CDR3 nucleotide sequence: TGTGCCAGCAGCTTGGATCTAGCGGACTTCAATGAGCAGTTCTTC.